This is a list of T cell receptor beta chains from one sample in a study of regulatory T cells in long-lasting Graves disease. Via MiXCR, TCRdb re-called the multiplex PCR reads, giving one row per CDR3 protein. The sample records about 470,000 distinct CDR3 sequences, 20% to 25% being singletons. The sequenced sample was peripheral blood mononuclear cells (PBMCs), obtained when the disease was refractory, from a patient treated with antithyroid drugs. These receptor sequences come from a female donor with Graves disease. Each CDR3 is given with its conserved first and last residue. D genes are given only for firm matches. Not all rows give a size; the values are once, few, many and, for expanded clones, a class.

CDR3 DNA: TGTGCCAGCAGTAGGATTTGGTCGACGACATTCTTGGGGGCCAACGTCCTGACTTTC; CDR3 protein: CASSRIWSTTFLGANVLTF; V gene: TRBV27; J gene: TRBJ2-6; CDR3 length: 19; clone size: few; D gene: NA
CDR3 DNA: TGTGCCAGCAGTGAAGACAAGGGAATTAATGAAAAACTGTTTTTT; CDR3 protein: CASSEDKGINEKLFF; V gene: TRBV6-1; J gene: TRBJ1-4; CDR3 length: 15; clone size: many; D gene: NA
CDR3 DNA: TGTGCCAGCAGCTCAGGGGGTTCCCTCGGGGAGCTGTTTTTT; CDR3 protein: CASSSGGSLGELFF; V gene: TRBV9; J gene: TRBJ2-2; CDR3 length: 14; clone size: NA; D gene: TRBD1
CDR3 DNA: TGTGCCAGCAGCCGGGACCCGGCTAGCTCCTACGAGCAGTACTTC; CDR3 protein: CASSRDPASSYEQYF; V gene: TRBV14; J gene: TRBJ2-7; CDR3 length: 15; clone size: NA; D gene: NA
CDR3 DNA: TGTGCCAGCAGTGCCAACAGTAATGAGCAGTTCTTC; CDR3 protein: CASSANSNEQFF; V gene: TRBV12-3/TRBV12-4; J gene: TRBJ2-1; CDR3 length: 12; clone size: NA; D gene: NA
CDR3 DNA: TGTGCCATCAGGGCGCTCTCTGGAAACACCATATATTTT; CDR3 protein: CAIRALSGNTIYF; V gene: TRBV6-1; J gene: TRBJ1-3; CDR3 length: 13; clone size: few; D gene: NA
CDR3 DNA: TGTGCCAGCAGCAAGGGACTAGCGGGCTACAATGAGCAGTTCTTC; CDR3 protein: CASSKGLAGYNEQFF; V gene: TRBV6-2/TRBV6-3; J gene: TRBJ2-1; CDR3 length: 15; clone size: NA; D gene: TRBD2
CDR3 DNA: TGTGCCTCGAAGGACAGAGAAGCTTTCTTT; CDR3 protein: CASKDREAFF; V gene: TRBV30; J gene: TRBJ1-1; CDR3 length: 10; clone size: many; D gene: NA
CDR3 DNA: TGTGCCAGCAGCGCATGGTCCATCGGGGAGCTGTTTTTT; CDR3 protein: CASSAWSIGELFF; V gene: TRBV12-3/TRBV12-4; J gene: TRBJ2-2; CDR3 length: 13; clone size: many; D gene: NA
CDR3 DNA: TGTGCCACCAGCAGAGATACTCAGGTTGTACAGCCCCAGCATTTT; CDR3 protein: CATSRDTQVVQPQHF; V gene: TRBV15; J gene: TRBJ1-5; CDR3 length: 15; clone size: few; D gene: NA
CDR3 DNA: TGCAGTTTGACTAGCGGGATACAAGAGACCCAGTACTTC; CDR3 protein: CSLTSGIQETQYF; V gene: TRBV20-1; J gene: TRBJ2-5; CDR3 length: 13; clone size: many; D gene: TRBD2
CDR3 DNA: TGTGCTAGTGGTTTGCACCGCTCGCCGACCCACCGGGACCCCGGGGGCAATCAGCCCCAGCATTTT; CDR3 protein: CASGLHRSPTHRDPGGNQPQHF; V gene: TRBV12-5; J gene: TRBJ1-5; CDR3 length: 22; clone size: NA; D gene: NA
CDR3 DNA: TGTGTTCTACGGGACTACCAAAACACCGGGGAGCTGTTTTTT; CDR3 protein: CVLRDYQNTGELFF; V gene: TRBV30; J gene: TRBJ2-2; CDR3 length: 14; clone size: few; D gene: TRBD2
CDR3 DNA: TGTGCCAGCAGTATGCCGACTAGCGGGGGGGAAGATACGCAGTATTTT; CDR3 protein: CASSMPTSGGEDTQYF; V gene: TRBV6-1; J gene: TRBJ2-3; CDR3 length: 16; clone size: NA; D gene: TRBD2
CDR3 DNA: TGCAGTGCTAGAGCAGGACAGGGGAGCTCCTACGAGCAGTACTTC; CDR3 protein: CSARAGQGSSYEQYF; V gene: TRBV20-1; J gene: TRBJ2-7; CDR3 length: 15; clone size: few; D gene: TRBD1
CDR3 DNA: TGCAGCGTTGTACCCCAGGCCAACACTGAAGCTTTCTTT; CDR3 protein: CSVVPQANTEAFF; V gene: TRBV29-1; J gene: TRBJ1-1; CDR3 length: 13; clone size: NA; D gene: NA
CDR3 DNA: TGTGCCAGCAGTCCAGGACAGGGGGGAAATGAAAAACTGTTTTTT; CDR3 protein: CASSPGQGGNEKLFF; V gene: TRBV28; J gene: TRBJ1-4; CDR3 length: 15; clone size: many; D gene: TRBD1
CDR3 DNA: TGCGCCAGCAGCCAAGTAGGAGGACAGGGCTATGGCTACACCTTC; CDR3 protein: CASSQVGGQGYGYTF; V gene: TRBV4-1; J gene: TRBJ1-2; CDR3 length: 15; clone size: few; D gene: TRBD1
CDR3 DNA: TGTGCCAGCAGTTCGGCCACCCAAGAGACCCAGTACTTC; CDR3 protein: CASSSATQETQYF; V gene: TRBV27; J gene: TRBJ2-5; CDR3 length: 13; clone size: many; D gene: NA
CDR3 DNA: TGTGCCAGCAGTTTGAGCGGCAGGGGACATGGCTACACCTTC; CDR3 protein: CASSLSGRGHGYTF; V gene: TRBV28; J gene: TRBJ1-2; CDR3 length: 14; clone size: many; D gene: NA
CDR3 DNA: TGTGCCAGCAGCTTGGGTGACCTTGGGTTGGCTTTCTTT; CDR3 protein: CASSLGDLGLAFF; V gene: TRBV7-9; J gene: TRBJ1-1; CDR3 length: 13; clone size: few; D gene: NA